This TCR beta chain was obtained from a study of cytotoxic CD8 clonotypes in ibrutinib-treated CLL. A remark on this clone: Its antigen remains unknown.

Depth targeted 1 in 200,000 to 1 in 1 million T cells, averaging about 9.2x coverage per clonotype. Generated by immunoSEQ multiplex PCR, the TCRdb table keeps only in-frame clones and is missing some. The repertoire consists of approximately 42,000 clones, with roughly 69% occurring once and the leading ten covering roughly 13%. The CDR3 has 14 amino acids. The ends lost 9 bases at V and 6 bases at J; junction bases unmatched: 13. CDR1 LNHDA and CDR2 SQIVND come from the germline V gene (reference sequence). Study observations and caveats: Before falling back toward baseline at progression, clonality had risen at the time of ibrutinib response. Under therapy, public clonotypes either contracted or stayed stable, and they were uncommon.

The chain recombines TRBV19 with TRBJ1-2; TRBD1 matches 7 bases. The sequences come from PBMCs, collected after 12 months of ibrutinib treatment. This clonotype was obtained from a human donor with chronic lymphocytic leukemia. In DNA form, the CDR3 reads TGTGCCAGCCTGCCCTCGACAGGGAGGAATGGCTACACCTTC. Translated, it gives CASLPSTGRNGYTF.